This T cell receptor beta chain originates from a study of molecular identifiers for immune sequencing clone quantification. This clonotype has at least ten counts. Using its own MiXCR run on the PCR reads, TCRdb lists one record per CDR3 protein. The sample includes 85,000 to 95,000 distinct CDR3 sequences, under 20% of them seen just once. The CDR3 has 19 residues. The V and J ends lost 5 bases and 0 bases, in that order; junction bases with no gene match: 15. The germline V gene encodes CDR1 SGHTA and CDR2 FQGNSA. Sequencing was carried out using naive CD8+ T cells from blood, with Jurkat cell RNA spiked in. Subset indicated: FACS-sorted CD8+CD4-CCR7+CD45RA+ naive T cells. The sequence was collected from a human donor in good health. Some libraries in this study had Jurkat cell RNA spiked in. The rearrangement joins TRBV7-2 to TRBJ1-5, with 8 positions matching TRBD1. The CDR3 is CASSLSTLGQGYSNQPQHF. The CDR3 nucleotides are TGTGCCAGCAGCCTCAGTACCCTCGGACAGGGCTATAGCAATCAGCCCCAGCATTTT.